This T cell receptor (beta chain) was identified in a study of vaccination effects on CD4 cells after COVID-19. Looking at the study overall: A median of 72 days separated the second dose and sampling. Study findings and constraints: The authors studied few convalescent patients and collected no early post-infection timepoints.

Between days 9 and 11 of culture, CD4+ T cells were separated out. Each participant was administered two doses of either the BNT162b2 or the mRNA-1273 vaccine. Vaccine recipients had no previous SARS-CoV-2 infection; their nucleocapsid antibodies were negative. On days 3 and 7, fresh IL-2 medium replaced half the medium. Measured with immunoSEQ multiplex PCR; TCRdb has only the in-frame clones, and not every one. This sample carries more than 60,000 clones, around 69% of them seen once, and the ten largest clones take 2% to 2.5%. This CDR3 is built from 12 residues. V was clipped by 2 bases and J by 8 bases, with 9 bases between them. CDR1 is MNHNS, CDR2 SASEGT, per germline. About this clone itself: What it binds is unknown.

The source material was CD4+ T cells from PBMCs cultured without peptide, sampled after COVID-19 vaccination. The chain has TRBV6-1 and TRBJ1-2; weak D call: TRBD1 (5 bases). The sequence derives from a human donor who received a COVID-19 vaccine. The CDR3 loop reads CASSERGWGYTF. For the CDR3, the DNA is TGTGCCAGCAGTGAACGGGGCTGGGGCTACACCTTC.